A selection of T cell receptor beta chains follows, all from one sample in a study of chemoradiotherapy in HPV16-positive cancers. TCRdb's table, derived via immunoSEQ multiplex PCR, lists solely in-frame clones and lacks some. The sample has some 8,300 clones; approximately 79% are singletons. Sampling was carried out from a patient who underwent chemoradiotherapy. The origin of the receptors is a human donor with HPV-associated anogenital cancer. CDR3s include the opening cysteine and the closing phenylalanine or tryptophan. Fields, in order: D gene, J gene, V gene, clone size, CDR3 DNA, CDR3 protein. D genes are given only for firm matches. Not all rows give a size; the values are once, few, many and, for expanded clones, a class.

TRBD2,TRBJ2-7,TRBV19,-,TGTGCCAGTAGTATTGGGACTACCGCTCGGAACGAGCAGTACTTC,CASSIGTTARNEQYF
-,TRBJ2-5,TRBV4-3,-,TGCGCCAGCAGCCAAGATCGTGAGGAGGTCTTCCAAGAGACCCAGTACTTC,CASSQDREEVFQETQYF
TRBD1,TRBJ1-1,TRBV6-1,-,TGTGCCAGCAAATACAGGGGCAACACTGAAGCTTTCTTT,CASKYRGNTEAFF
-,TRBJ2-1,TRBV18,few,TGTGCCAGCTCACCTCTTCCTAGCGACTCCTACAATGAGCAGTTCTTC,CASSPLPSDSYNEQFF
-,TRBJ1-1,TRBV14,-,TGTGCCAGCAGCCGGCAGGAAAACACTGAAGCTTTCTTT,CASSRQENTEAFF
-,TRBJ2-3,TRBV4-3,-,TGCGCCAGCAGCCAAGATTCCAGCGGGAGCACAGATACGCAGTATTTT,CASSQDSSGSTDTQYF
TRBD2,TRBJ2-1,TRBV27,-,TGTGCCAGCAGTTTAGTAAGACTAGCGAGAATAAAAGGGAATGAGCAGTTCTTC,CASSLVRLARIKGNEQFF
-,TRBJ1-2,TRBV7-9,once,TGTGCCAGCAGCTCTGGGATCTATGGCTACACCTTC,CASSSGIYGYTF
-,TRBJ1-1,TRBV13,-,TGTGCCAGCGAGGGATTTCACACTGAAGCTTTCTTT,CASEGFHTEAFF
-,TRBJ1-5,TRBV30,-,TGTGCCTGGAGCTCACAGGGAAGTCAGCCCCAGCATTTT,CAWSSQGSQPQHF
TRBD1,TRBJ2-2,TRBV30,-,TGTGCCTGGAGTGGACAGGGGTTCGGGGAGCTGTTTTTT,CAWSGQGFGELFF
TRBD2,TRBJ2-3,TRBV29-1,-,TGCAGCGTCCCACCCCCCCTTAGCACTAGCGGGAGTGATACGCAGTATTTT,CSVPPPLSTSGSDTQYF
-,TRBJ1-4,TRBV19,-,TGTGCCAGTAGATCCCACGCCGGGGATGAAAAACTGTTTTTT,CASRSHAGDEKLFF
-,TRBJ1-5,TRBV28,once,TGTGCCAGCAGTTACGGGGGGAGCAATCAGCCCCAGCATTTT,CASSYGGSNQPQHF
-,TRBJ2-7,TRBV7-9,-,TGTGCCAGCAGCTCTAGCACCGTTTCGCTCTACGAGCAGTACTTC,CASSSSTVSLYEQYF
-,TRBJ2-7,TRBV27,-,TGTGCCAGCAGTTTTTCGGACGGGTACGAGCAGTACTTC,CASSFSDGYEQYF
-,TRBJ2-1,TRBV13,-,TGTGCCAGCAGCTTAGACAGGCCCAATGAGCAGTTCTTC,CASSLDRPNEQFF
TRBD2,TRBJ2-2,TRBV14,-,TGTGCCAGCAACTTCGGAGCTCAGCGAATTGGGGGAGGGCTGAACACCGGGGAGCTGTTTTTT,CASNFGAQRIGGGLNTGELFF
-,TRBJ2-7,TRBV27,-,TGTGCCAGCAGGGCCGACAGGACGATCTACGAGCAGTACTTC,CASRADRTIYEQYF
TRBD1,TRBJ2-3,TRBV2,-,TGTGCCAGCAGGAAGGGACAGATGAGCACAGATACGCAGTATTTT,CASRKGQMSTDTQYF
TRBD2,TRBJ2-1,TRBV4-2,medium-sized,TGTGCCAGCAGCCAAAGCCCGGGACTAGAGGGTAATGAGCAGTTCTTC,CASSQSPGLEGNEQFF
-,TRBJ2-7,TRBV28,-,TGTGCCAGCCTGAATCCTCAGGGCTACGAGCAGTACTTC,CASLNPQGYEQYF
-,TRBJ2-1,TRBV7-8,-,TGTGCCAGCAGCCCGCCCACTAGCTCCCCCTACAATGAGCAGTTCTTC,CASSPPTSSPYNEQFF
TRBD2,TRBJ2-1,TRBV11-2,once,TGTGCCAGCAGCTTAGATCGGGGAGGAGGGACTAGCGGGAGAGGTGAGCAGTTCTTC,CASSLDRGGGTSGRGEQFF
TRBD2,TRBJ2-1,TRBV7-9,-,TGTGCCAGCAGTAAAGGACTAGCTTGGGAGCAGTTCTTC,CASSKGLAWEQFF
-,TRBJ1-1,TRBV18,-,TGTGCCAGCTCACCCCTCCTCCAGGAAATGAACACTGAAGCTTTCTTT,CASSPLLQEMNTEAFF
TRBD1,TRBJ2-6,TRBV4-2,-,TGTGCCAGCAGCAATCCCGACAGGGCCGGGGCCAACGTCCTGACTTTC,CASSNPDRAGANVLTF
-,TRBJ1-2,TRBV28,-,TGTGCCAGCAGTTTATGGGCAAAGGGAGGCTACACCTTC,CASSLWAKGGYTF
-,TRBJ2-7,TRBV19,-,TGTGCCAGTAGTATTGGTGGGGGCTACGAGCAGTACTTC,CASSIGGGYEQYF
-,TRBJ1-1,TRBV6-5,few,TGTGCCAGCAGTTACTCGACGGGCACTGAAGCTTTCTTT,CASSYSTGTEAFF
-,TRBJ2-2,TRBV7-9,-,TGTGCCAGCAGCTCCCTGGGAGGTTCAGCCATGAACACCGGGGAGCTGTTTTTT,CASSSLGGSAMNTGELFF
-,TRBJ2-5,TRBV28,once,TGTGCCAGCAGTTTAACAGTCCTGGGTCAAGAGACCCAGTACTTC,CASSLTVLGQETQYF
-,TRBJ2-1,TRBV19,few,TGTGCCAGTAGTATAGGCGCAGGCTCCAATGAGCAGTTCTTC,CASSIGAGSNEQFF
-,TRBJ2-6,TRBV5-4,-,TGTGCCAGCAGCCCCCAGAAAGGGGCTGGGGCCAACGTCCTGACTTTC,CASSPQKGAGANVLTF
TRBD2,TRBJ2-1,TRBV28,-,TGTGCCAGCAGTCCAGGGACTAGAAACAATGAGCAGTTCTTC,CASSPGTRNNEQFF
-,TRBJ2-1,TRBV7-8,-,TGTGCCAGCACCTCACAAAGGGCAGGGCCTAATGAGCAGTTCTTC,CASTSQRAGPNEQFF
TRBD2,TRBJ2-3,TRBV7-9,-,TGTGCCAGCAGCCCGGGCGTAGCGGGATCACGAGAGACGCAGTATTTT,CASSPGVAGSRETQYF
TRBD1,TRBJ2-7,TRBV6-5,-,TGTGCCAGCAGCTCCGACAGGGCATCGTCGTACGAGCAGTACTTC,CASSSDRASSYEQYF
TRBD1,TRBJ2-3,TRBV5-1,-,TGCGCCAGCAGCCTACAGGGGGAATTATTAGATACGCAGTATTTT,CASSLQGELLDTQYF
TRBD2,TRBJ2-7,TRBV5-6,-,TGTGCCAGCAGCTTGCTTTTAGCGGGAGTTTACGAGCAGTACTTC,CASSLLLAGVYEQYF
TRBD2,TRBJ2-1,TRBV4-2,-,TGTGCCAGCAGCCAAGATACTAGCGGTTCCTACAATGAGCAGTTCTTC,CASSQDTSGSYNEQFF
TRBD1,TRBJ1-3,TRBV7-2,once,TGTGCCAGCACCATCGACAGGGGGGACACCATATATTTT,CASTIDRGDTIYF
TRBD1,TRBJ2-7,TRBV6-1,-,TGTGCCAGCAGGGACAGGGAGGCCTACGAGCAGTACTTC,CASRDREAYEQYF
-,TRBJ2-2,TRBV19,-,TGTGCCAGTAGTATAAGGTCGGGGAACACCGGGGAGCTGTTTTTT,CASSIRSGNTGELFF
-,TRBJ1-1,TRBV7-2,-,TGTGCCAGCAGCCCTACGACAGGTCCCGCTGAAGCTTTCTTT,CASSPTTGPAEAFF
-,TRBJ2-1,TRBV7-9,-,TGTGCCAGCAGCTTCTCGAACAATGAGCAGTTCTTC,CASSFSNNEQFF
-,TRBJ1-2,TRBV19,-,TGTGCCAGTAGCAAACCCAGGGAGGTGGTCTATGGCTACACCTTC,CASSKPREVVYGYTF
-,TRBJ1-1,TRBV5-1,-,TGCGCCAGCAGCCCGGATTGGGGCCAAGGTGAAGCTTTCTTT,CASSPDWGQGEAFF
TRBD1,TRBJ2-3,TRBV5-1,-,TGCGCCAGCAGCTGGGACAGGGGGCAAGTAGATACGCAGTATTTT,CASSWDRGQVDTQYF
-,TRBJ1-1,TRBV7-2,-,TGTGCCAGCAGCCCTGCAGGGGTGGGCACTGAAGCTTTCTTT,CASSPAGVGTEAFF
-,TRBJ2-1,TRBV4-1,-,TGCGCCAGCAGCGAGTGGAGTGGCAATGAGCAGTTCTTC,CASSEWSGNEQFF
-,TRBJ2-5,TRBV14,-,TGTGCCAGCAGCCAAGTTAGAAGAGAGACCCAGTACTTC,CASSQVRRETQYF
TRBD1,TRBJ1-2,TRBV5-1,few,TGCGCCAGCAGCTTGGACAGGGGGCGCTATGGCTACACCTTC,CASSLDRGRYGYTF